This TCR beta chain was recovered during a study of blood T cell repertoires in COVID-19. Trimming removed 5 bases at V and 3 bases at J, with 20 bases between. CDR3 length: 16 amino acids. Germline V lookup: CDR1 SEHNR, CDR2 FQNEAQ (reference sequence). TCRdb's copy holds only in-frame clones and misses some; the assay was immunoSEQ multiplex PCR. The sample has under 200,000 clones; around 82% are singletons. This clonotype originated in a woman older than 75 with acute or convalescent COVID-19. The sequenced sample was peripheral blood. J is TRBJ2-7 and V is TRBV7-9, with D possibly TRBD2 on 5 matching bases. CDR3 sequence (DNA): TGTGCCAGCAGCAATCTGGAGGTCCTGGGCGGCTACGAGCAGTACTTC. The encoded protein is CASSNLEVLGGYEQYF.